This T cell receptor beta chain is from a study of shared clonotypes between healthy human individuals. Study-level findings and limits: In contrast to clonotypes shared by all four donors, non-shared clonotypes had lower generation probabilities.

The run depth of the assay was deep. Sequencing was performed with immunoSEQ multiplex PCR; in TCRdb, only in-frame clones are kept and a portion is missing. The repertoire holds about 2.2 million clones, with around 93% as singletons. A remark on this clone: No antigen is known for it.

The V gene end was trimmed by 4 bases and the J gene end by 9 bases; junction bases not matched to a gene: 11. The length of the CDR3 is 16 residues. Germline lookup yields CDR1 MNHNY and CDR2 SVGAGI (reference sequence). Naive CD8 cells, CD45RO-negative and positively selected for CCR7, excluded terminally differentiated effector memory CD45RA+ cells. The sequencing input was naive CD8+ T cells from PBMCs. This sequence was found in a young man in good health. Some clones in this sample may be carry-over from other donors' samples. The rearrangement uses TRBV6-6 and TRBJ1-6, with 8 bases lining up with TRBD1. CDR3 in amino acids: CASSSFRQGLLSPLHF. For the CDR3, the DNA is TGTGCCAGCAGTTCCTTCCGACAGGGGTTGCTTTCACCCCTCCACTTT.